Detailed here is one T cell receptor (beta chain). How the authors handled the data: Amplification with reference gene primers provided the estimates of nucleated cell counts. Clones were read by immunoSEQ multiplex PCR, and TCRdb kept only the in-frame ones, dropping some. The V and J calls and the clone size are those of that table, but D and trimming were determined from the DNA. Here the sample spans about 130,000 clones, roughly 85% being singletons. This entry is derived from a study of blood T cell repertoires in COVID-19. Study-wide background: Acute and convalescent COVID-19 samples came from the United States, Italy and Spain. The analysed material was cDNA or gDNA that came from T cells, B-cell-depleted T cells, or PBMCs.

Germline V gives CDR1 SGHRS, CDR2 YFSETQ. The CDR3 spans 13 residues. The V gene lost 1 base and the J gene lost 6 bases, with 10 bases spanning the gap. This TCR was recovered from a man older than 75 with active or convalescent COVID-19. What was sequenced was peripheral blood. This chain joins TRBV5-1 and TRBJ1-2; the D gene is possibly TRBD1 (6 bases). DNA for the CDR3: TGCGCCAGCAGCTTGAGGGGGACGCATGGCTACACCTTC. It specifies CASSLRGTHGYTF. Looking up the rest from reference TRBV5-1 and TRBJ1-2 gives the full variable domain: KAGVTQTPRYLIKTRGQQVTLSCSPISGHRSVSWYQQTPGQGLQFLFEYFSETQRNKGNFPGRFSGRQFSNSRSEMNVSTLELGDSALYLCASSLRGTHGYTFGSGTRLTVV.